The next 27 T cell receptor beta chains were all read from a single sample in a study of radiotherapy plus CTLA-4 blockade in lung cancer (dated by TCRdb to 2016 to 2019). The library relied on the immunoSEQ multiplex PCR assay. Drawn from immuneACCESS, this table holds only the in-frame rearrangements with V and J called that TCRdb kept. Clones are partly lost; checked studies trace under half to an unresolved V gene and leave the rest unexplained. This sample lists 50,000 to 60,000 clones; roughly 79% were detected once. The biggest ten clones account for around 6.6% of the sample. The sequencing here drew on peripheral blood, taken from a patient treated with radiotherapy plus ipilimumab. Receptors were obtained from a human donor with non-small cell lung cancer whose response to radiotherapy plus ipilimumab could not be evaluated.

This clone turned up a few times. J is TRBJ2-7 and V is TRBV6-6; 15 bases match TRBD2. Germline V gene data show CDR1 as MNHNY and CDR2 as SVGAGI (reference sequence). V dropped 5 bases and J dropped 4; count of bases not matched to a gene: 6. The CDR3 contains 16 residues. The CDR3 coding sequence is TGTGCCAGCAGTCTTGGACTAGCGGGGGGGTTTTACGAGCAGTACTTC. It yields the protein CASSLGLAGGFYEQYF.

The chain uses TRBV6-6 and TRBJ2-5; TRBD2 agrees at 7 bases. CDR1 is MNHNY, CDR2 SVGAGI, per germline (reference sequence). The CDR3 spans 15 residues. Trimming removed 4 bases from V and 0 bases from J; junction bases left unmatched: 5. As DNA, the CDR3 is TGTGCCAGCAGTTCCACCGGGGGGAACCAAGAGACCCAGTACTTC. Encoded protein: CASSSTGGNQETQYF.

A few counts support this clone. The V call is TRBV7-6, the J call TRBJ1-2; D unclear. V shed 5 bases and J shed 7 bases, with 20 bases lying between them. Germline-derived CDR1 and CDR2 are SGHVS and FNYEAQ. The length of the CDR3 is 15 residues. The CDR3 loop is CASSQQSDGGGGYTF. DNA for the CDR3: TGTGCCAGCAGCCAACAATCCGATGGCGGAGGTGGCTACACCTTC. The full variable domain, with the rest looked up from reference TRBV7-6 and TRBJ1-2, is GAGVSQSPRYKVTKRGQDVALRCDPISGHVSLYWYRQALGQGPEFLTYFNYEAQQDKSGLPNDRFSAERPEGSISTLTIQRTEQRDSAMYRCASSQQSDGGGGYTFGSGTRLTVV.

The CDR3 nucleotides are TGTGCCAGCAGTGAAGGTAGCCTGGATACGCAGTATTTT. Translated: CASSEGSLDTQYF. The chain joins TRBV2 to TRBJ2-3, with D unclear. CDR1 and CDR2 (germline): SNHLY, FYNNEI. V was shortened by 1 base and J by 6 bases, with 8 bases between the two germline ends. The CDR3 totals 13 residues.

The chain recombines TRBV7-9 with TRBJ2-3; 8 bases match TRBD1. CDR1 is SEHNR and CDR2 is FQNEAQ in the germline V gene (reference sequence). The CDR3 spans 15 residues. The V and J ends lost 2 bases and 2 bases, in that order; junction bases with no gene match: 3. CDR3 amino acids: CASSLPGQATDTQYF. CDR3 in DNA: TGTGCCAGCAGCTTACCGGGACAGGCCACAGATACGCAGTATTTT.

The chain links TRBV7-2 to TRBJ2-7; 11 bases line up with TRBD2. The V segment lost 6 bases and the J segment 3 bases; nucleotides outside the gene matches: 4. Germline CDR1 is SGHTA and CDR2 is FQGNSA. This CDR3 is built from 14 residues. The CDR3 here is CASSRTSGGYEQYF. The CDR3 DNA reads as TGTGCCAGCAGTCGTACTAGCGGGGGCTACGAGCAGTACTTC.

The V gene is TRBV4-1, the J gene TRBJ2-1, with 12 bases fitting TRBD2. CDR1 MGHRA and CDR2 YSYEKL come from the germline V gene. V shed 1 base and J 8 bases; nucleotides not matched to a gene: 15. The CDR3 is 19 amino acids. The CDR3 nucleotides read TGCGCCAGCAGCCAAGTTTTCAGCGATCTAGCGGGAGGGCTGGATGAGCAGTTCTTC. Translation: CASSQVFSDLAGGLDEQFF.

The CDR3: CASSVGRGRTYNEQFF. The CDR3 region has the DNA TGTGCCAGCAGCGTAGGGCGGGGTCGAACCTACAATGAGCAGTTCTTC. This chain links TRBV9 with TRBJ2-1, with D tentatively TRBD2 (6 bases). CDR3 length: 16 residues. Deletions cut 0 bases from V and 2 bases from J, with 12 bases between. Germline loops: CDR1 SGDLS, CDR2 YYNGEE. Looking up the rest from reference TRBV9 and TRBJ2-1 gives the full variable domain: DSGVTQTPKHLITATGQRVTLRCSPRSGDLSVYWYQQSLDQGLQFLIQYYNGEERAKGNILERFSAQQFPDLHSELNLSSLELGDSALYFCASSVGRGRTYNEQFFGPGTRLTVL.

The V call is TRBV27, the J call TRBJ2-7, with 8 positions matching TRBD1. The length of the CDR3 is 14 residues. Germline loops: CDR1 MNHEY, CDR2 SMNVEV (reference sequence). The trim removed 1 base at V and 6 bases at J, leaving 5 bases unmatched. The CDR3 sequence is CASSLYAGGGEQYF. The CDR3, as DNA: TGTGCCAGCAGTTTATATGCAGGGGGCGGCGAGCAGTACTTC.

This sequence joins TRBV6-5 and TRBJ1-2, with a weak D call TRBD1 (5 bases). CDR3 length equals 14 residues. V was trimmed by 4 bases and J by 8 bases, leaving 17 bases between them. CDR1 and CDR2 (germline): MNHEY, SVGAGI. CDR3 in DNA: TGTGCCAGCAGTTTCGACCCTATCGGGGGAGGCTACACCTTC. Its protein product is CASSFDPIGGGYTF.

This sequence joins TRBV5-5 and TRBJ2-2, with unresolved D. V lost 0 bases to trimming and J lost 6 bases, with 9 bases between them. This CDR3 has 14 amino acids. Germline loops: CDR1 SGHKS, CDR2 YYEKEE (reference sequence). CDR3: CASSLAERAGELFF. In DNA, the CDR3 is TGTGCCAGCAGCTTGGCCGAACGGGCCGGGGAGCTGTTTTTT.

There are a few counts of this clone. V is TRBV25-1 and J is TRBJ2-1; TRBD2 aligns across 7 bases. The ends lost 1 base at V and 2 bases at J; junction bases unmatched: 5. CDR3 length: 16 amino acids. Per the germline V gene, CDR1 is MGHDK and CDR2 is SYGVNS. The chain's CDR3 is CASSELRGSTYNEQFF. The DNA of the CDR3 is TGTGCCAGCAGTGAATTGCGGGGGTCGACCTACAATGAGCAGTTCTTC.

The chain recombines TRBV7-2 with TRBJ2-5; possibly TRBD2 for D (5 bases). The end of the DNA is better explained by TRBJ2-7, so the J call may be wrong. The CDR3 consists of 14 residues. Germline values: CDR1 SGHTA, CDR2 FQGNSA. The CDR3 spells CASSPTRAAYEQYF. The CDR3 coding sequence is TGTGCCAGCAGTCCTACCCGAGCGGCCTACGAGCAGTACTTC.

CDR3 DNA: TGTGCCAGCAGCCGACAGTCAATGAACACTGAAGCTTTCTTT. This encodes CASSRQSMNTEAFF. The chain carries TRBV6-6 and TRBJ1-1; perhaps TRBD1 as D (5 bases). CDR3 length: 14 amino acids. Germline CDR1 and CDR2: MNHNY and SVGAGI (reference sequence). V gave up 6 bases and J gave up 0 bases, with 11 bases separating them.

Notes on this clone: This same CDR3 is encoded by further DNA sequences in the sample. The chain has TRBV9 and TRBJ2-7; 14 positions agree with TRBD2. The CDR3 extends over 15 amino acids. The ends lost 3 bases at V and 5 bases at J; junction bases unmatched: 4. Germline CDR1 is SGDLS and CDR2 is YYNGEE. CDR3 region: CASSEGLAGADEQYF. The CDR3 region has the DNA TGTGCCAGCAGCGAGGGACTAGCGGGAGCTGACGAGCAGTACTTC. The full variable domain, completed using reference TRBV9 and TRBJ2-7, is DSGVTQTPKHLITATGQRVTLRCSPRSGDLSVYWYQQSLDQGLQFLIQYYNGEERAKGNILERFSAQQFPDLHSELNLSSLELGDSALYFCASSEGLAGADEQYFGPGTRLTVT.

This rearrangement joins TRBV5-6 to TRBJ1-1; D unclear. Germline V gene sequence: CDR1 SGHDT, CDR2 YYEEEE. The CDR3 sequence is 16 residues long. Trimming shortened V by 4 bases and J by 0 bases, and 16 bases separated the two germline ends. In DNA, the CDR3 is TGTGCCAGCAGCCTGGAGAGCGACCCCTTGAACACTGAAGCTTTCTTT. Encoded protein: CASSLESDPLNTEAFF.

The CDR3 bases are TGTGCCAGCAGCTTAGTCAACGAGCAGTACTTC. Its translation: CASSLVNEQYF. V gene TRBV7-2 combines with J gene TRBJ2-7; D remains unclear. Germline V gene sequence: CDR1 SGHTA, CDR2 FQGNSA. V gave up 1 base and J gave up 5 bases, with 3 bases separating them. There are 11 residues in the CDR3.

DNA of the CDR3: TGTGCCAACCATCACTTTTCCACTAGCGGGAGTGGGAATGAGCAGTTCTTC. This encodes CANHHFSTSGSGNEQFF. The chain employs TRBV21-1 and TRBJ2-1; the table's D call of TRBD2 was not tested on the DNA. TRBV21-1 is labeled a pseudogene. CDR3 size: 17 residues.

The V and J genes are TRBV5-6 and TRBJ2-7, with a weak D call TRBD1 (5 bases). V lost 2 bases to trimming and J lost 2 bases, with 14 bases between them. Germline V CDR1 and CDR2: SGHDT, YYEEEE. The CDR3 loop spans 15 amino acids. CDR3 protein: CASSFSRTSTYEQYF. For the CDR3, the DNA is TGTGCCAGCAGCTTCTCTCGGACATCCACCTACGAGCAGTACTTC. Combining the CDR3 with reference TRBV5-6 and TRBJ2-7 gives the whole variable domain DAGVTQSPTHLIKTRGQQVTLRCSPKSGHDTVSWYQQALGQGPQFIFQYYEEEERQRGNFPDRFSGHQFPNYSSELNVNALLLGDSALYLCASSFSRTSTYEQYFGPGTRLTVT.

V and J are TRBV19 and TRBJ2-7; 9 nucleotides align to TRBD1. V lost 5 bases to trimming and J lost 5 bases; unmatched junction nucleotides: 10. The CDR3 has 15 residues. Germline V lookup: CDR1 LNHDA, CDR2 SQIVND (reference sequence). Here the CDR3 DNA reads TGTGCCAGTAGTCAACTACAGGGGGCCCGGGACGAGCAGTACTTC. The encoded protein is CASSQLQGARDEQYF.

The genes are TRBV7-9 and TRBJ2-7; 8 bases agree with TRBD1. CDR1 and CDR2 from the germline V gene are SEHNR and FQNEAQ (reference sequence). V was clipped by 5 bases and J by 2 bases; unmatched bases: 8. This CDR3 spans 15 amino acids. The CDR3 region has the DNA TGTGCCAGCAGCACTCGACAGGGGTCAGCCTACGAGCAGTACTTC. Its protein product is CASSTRQGSAYEQYF. Variable domain in full (rest from reference TRBV7-9 and TRBJ2-7): DTGVSQNPRHKITKRGQNVTFRCDPISEHNRLYWYRQTLGQGPEFLTYFQNEAQLEKSRLLSDRFSAERPKGSFSTLEIQRTEQGDSAMYLCASSTRQGSAYEQYFGPGTRLTVT.

The chain employs TRBV27 and TRBJ1-4; D is ambiguous. Germline V gives CDR1 MNHEY, CDR2 SMNVEV (reference sequence). Trimming removed 6 bases at V and 7 bases at J, with 15 bases between. This CDR3 is built from 14 residues. The CDR3 region is CASRSIGEGEKLFF. The CDR3 DNA reads TGTGCCAGCAGGTCAATCGGAGAAGGTGAAAAACTGTTTTTT. Variable domain in full (rest from reference TRBV27 and TRBJ1-4): EAQVTQNPRYLITVTGKKLTVTCSQNMNHEYMSWYRQDPGLGLRQIYYSMNVEVTDKGDVPEGYKVSRKEKRNFPLILESPSPNQTSLYFCASRSIGEGEKLFFGSGTQLSVL.

V and J are TRBV5-1 and TRBJ2-3, with 9 bases aligning to TRBD2. The V and J ends lost 0 bases and 4 bases, in that order; junction bases with no gene match: 3. This CDR3 region has 15 residues. Germline V lookup: CDR1 SGHRS, CDR2 YFSETQ. The DNA for the CDR3 is TGCGCCAGCAGCTTGGGCGGGAGGGCCGCAGATACGCAGTATTTT. It codes for CASSLGGRAADTQYF.

The chain employs TRBV6-6 and TRBJ2-5; 9 bases match TRBD2. Looked up from germline, CDR1 is MNHNY and CDR2 is SVGAGI (reference sequence). The V and J ends lost 2 bases and 5 bases, in that order; junction bases with no gene match: 6. The CDR3 is 15 residues long. For the CDR3, the DNA is TGTGCCAGCAGTTACGGGGGGACTAGCAGGGAGACCCAGTACTTC. It is translated as CASSYGGTSRETQYF.

Here the CDR3 reads CASSEADSQSSGNTIYF. The CDR3 DNA reads as TGCGCCAGCAGTGAGGCGGACAGTCAGAGCTCTGGAAACACCATATATTTT. The rearrangement uses TRBV10-2 and TRBJ1-3, with a weak D call TRBD1 (6 bases). This CDR3 contains 17 residues. The V gene lost 2 bases and the J gene lost 0 bases, with 14 bases spanning the gap. From germline, CDR1 is WSHSY and CDR2 SAAADI.

The V gene is TRBV6-1, the J gene TRBJ1-2, with 8 positions matching TRBD1. Germline V gene data show CDR1 as MNHNS and CDR2 as SASEGT. J was trimmed by 4 bases and V by 3 bases; bases with no gene match: 13. The CDR3 is 17 residues long. CDR3 in DNA: TGTGCCAGCAGTGATGGCCAGGGGGCCGGCAACTCCTATGGCTACACCTTC. As protein: CASSDGQGAGNSYGYTF.

The chain employs TRBV10-2 and TRBJ2-7, with 10 bases lining up with TRBD2. V gave up 3 bases and J gave up 8 bases; unmatched junction bases: 10. The CDR3 covers 15 residues. Germline V gene sequence: CDR1 WSHSY, CDR2 SAAADI. As DNA, the CDR3 is TGCGCCAGCAGTGAAAGGACTAGCGGTGCAGGGAAGCAGTACTTC. Protein: CASSERTSGAGKQYF.